What follows are 21 T cell receptor beta chains derived from one specimen sequenced in a study of blood T cell repertoires in COVID-19 (dated by TCRdb to 2018 to 2020). The library was prepared using the immunoSEQ multiplex PCR assay. The clones in this table, taken by TCRdb from immuneACCESS, are in-frame only. Not every clone is retained; where verified, under half of the shortfall comes from an unresolved V gene, and the cause of the rest is unknown. For this sample there are tens of thousands of clones; approximately 85% appear just once. The ten largest clones take up 10% to 15% of the sample. The source material was peripheral blood. The receptors here all came from a human donor in a cohort sampled during active COVID-19.

The chain employs TRBV4-2 and TRBJ1-1, with 9 positions matching TRBD1. CDR1 LGHNA and CDR2 YNFKEQ come from the germline V gene. This CDR3 contains 15 residues. V was pared by 2 bases and J by 3 bases, with 4 bases of the junction left unmatched. The CDR3 protein is CASSQHRGLDTEAFF. CDR3 nucleotides: TGTGCCAGCAGCCAACACAGGGGGCTAGACACTGAAGCTTTCTTT.

The chain uses TRBV29-1 and TRBJ2-7; 7 nucleotides agree with TRBD2. Germline-derived CDR1 and CDR2 are SQVTM and ANQGSEA. V was pared by 7 bases and J by 3 bases, with 3 bases of the junction left unmatched. The CDR3 has 11 amino acids. As DNA, the CDR3 is TGCAGCGGCGGGGGACTCTACGAGCAGTACTTC. Amino acids: CSGGGLYEQYF.

V gene TRBV5-1 combines with J gene TRBJ1-6; TRBD1 matches at 9 bases. V dropped 3 bases and J dropped 8; count of bases not matched to a gene: 3. Germline CDR1 reads SGHRS; CDR2 reads YFSETQ. The CDR3 sequence is 14 residues long. The CDR3 DNA reads as TGCGCCAGCAGCTACAGGGGGCAGGATTCACCCCTCCACTTT. Protein product: CASSYRGQDSPLHF. Full variable domain (missing parts from reference TRBV5-1 and TRBJ1-6): KAGVTQTPRYLIKTRGQQVTLSCSPISGHRSVSWYQQTPGQGLQFLFEYFSETQRNKGNFPGRFSGRQFSNSRSEMNVSTLELGDSALYLCASSYRGQDSPLHFGNGTRLTVT.

This chain uses TRBV18 with TRBJ2-7; 9 bases map to TRBD2. This CDR3 is 14 amino acids long. From germline, CDR1 is KGHSH and CDR2 LQKENI. V lost 3 bases, J lost 4 bases, and 4 bases stayed unmatched. CDR3 sequence: CASSPGGREYEQYF. The CDR3 bases are TGTGCCAGCTCACCGGGCGGGAGGGAGTACGAGCAGTACTTC.

This chain links TRBV29-1 with TRBJ2-3; 8 nucleotides match TRBD2. V lost 1 base and J lost 3; bases outside the gene matches: 9. Germline values: CDR1 SQVTM, CDR2 ANQGSEA. The CDR3 spans 16 residues. The DNA for the CDR3 is TGCAGCGTTGAAGGGGGGCGGGAGGACAGTACAGATACGCAGTATTTT. Translating gives CSVEGGREDSTDTQYF.

This rearrangement joins TRBV10-1 to TRBJ2-3; tentative D call: TRBD2 (6 bases). Germline V gene data show CDR1 as WNHNN and CDR2 as SYGVQD (reference sequence). The CDR3 spans 15 residues. V lost 3 bases to trimming and J lost 3 bases, with 13 bases between them. The DNA for the CDR3 is TGCGCCAGCAGTGAAGTGGGACTCCCTACAGATACGCAGTATTTT. Residues: CASSEVGLPTDTQYF.

J is TRBJ2-7 and V is TRBV12-3 or TRBV12-4, with a weak D call TRBD1 (6 bases). The CDR3 is 13 residues long. V was pared by 6 bases and J by 4 bases, with 13 bases between. CDR3 bases: TGTGCCAGCAGCCGACAGGTGTCGTACGAGCAGTACTTC. Translated, it gives CASSRQVSYEQYF.

The chain links TRBV10-1 to TRBJ2-1, with 7 bases aligning to TRBD1. V lost 2 bases and J lost 8; bases outside the gene matches: 9. Germline loops: CDR1 WNHNN, CDR2 SYGVQD (reference sequence). CDR3 size: 15 residues. CDR3 amino acids: CASSERQGLLDEQFF. The CDR3 DNA is TGCGCCAGCAGTGAGAGACAGGGTCTCTTGGATGAGCAGTTCTTC.

J is TRBJ2-5 and V is TRBV20-1; D is possibly TRBD1 (6 bases). The CDR3 consists of 11 residues. Germline V lookup: CDR1 DFQATT, CDR2 SNEGSKA (reference sequence). The CDR3 region has the DNA TGCAGCGGACAGATTCAAGAGACCCAGTACTTC. This encodes CSGQIQETQYF.

The chain is built from TRBV5-6 and TRBJ2-7; a possible D gene is TRBD2 (6 bases). Germline V gives CDR1 SGHDT, CDR2 YYEEEE. V was cut by 2 bases and J by 4 bases, with 16 bases left in between. The CDR3 covers 15 residues. The CDR3 DNA sequence: TGTGCCAGCAGCTTTGGGGACTCACGCCTGTACGAGCAGTACTTC. Residues: CASSFGDSRLYEQYF.

The chain carries TRBV4-3 and TRBJ2-1, with 11 bases fitting TRBD2. V trimming: 3 bases; J trimming: 1 base; junction bases outside the gene matches: 2. Germline V gene lookup returns CDR1 LGHNA and CDR2 YSLEER. This CDR3 has 16 residues. The CDR3 DNA reads as TGCGCCAGCAGCCAGCTAGCGGGAGGATCCTACAATGAGCAGTTCTTC. Protein: CASSQLAGGSYNEQFF.

This clone was seen just once. The rearrangement links TRBV19 to TRBJ2-6; 7 nucleotides agree with TRBD2. CDR3 length equals 20 residues. The germline gives CDR1 LNHDA, CDR2 SQIVND (reference sequence). The ends lost 4 bases at V and 0 bases at J; junction bases unmatched: 15. The CDR3 here is CASSTPGLRDYNSGANVLTF. The CDR3 DNA reads as TGTGCCAGTAGTACCCCGGGACTCCGGGACTACAACTCTGGGGCCAACGTCCTGACTTTC.

The DNA of the CDR3 is TGTGCCAGCAGCCAACACAGGGGGCAAGATGGCTACACCTTC. Its translation: CASSQHRGQDGYTF. The chain has TRBV14 and TRBJ1-2; 9 bases line up with TRBD1. V dropped 2 bases and J dropped 6; count of bases not matched to a gene: 4. CDR1 and CDR2 from the germline V gene are SGHDN and FVKESK. The CDR3 contains 14 residues.

The rearrangement links TRBV3-1 (or the pseudogene TRBV3-2) to TRBJ2-7; perhaps TRBD2 as D (7 bases). V was cut by 6 bases and J by 4 bases, with 16 bases left in between. Germline V gives CDR1 LGHDT, CDR2 YNNKEL (reference sequence). The CDR3 is 14 residues long. The chain's CDR3 is CASSVGGARYEQYF. The DNA of the CDR3 is TGTGCCAGCAGTGTGGGGGGGGCGCGATACGAGCAGTACTTC.

The gene calls are TRBV2 and TRBJ1-1, with D possibly being TRBD1 (5 bases). The CDR3 totals 14 residues. V lost 1 base and J lost 6, with 12 bases in between. Germline V gives CDR1 SNHLY, CDR2 FYNNEI. CDR3 nucleotides: TGTGCCAGCAGTGAAGATAGGGGATGGTCTGAAGCTTTCTTT. This codes for CASSEDRGWSEAFF.

J is TRBJ2-3 and V is TRBV5-1, with 7 bases aligning to TRBD1. CDR3 size: 16 residues. With V trimmed by 1 base and J by 1 base, 6 bases remained unmatched. CDR1 is SGHRS, CDR2 YFSETQ, per germline. The CDR3 loop is CASSLKTGMGTDTQYF. The DNA for the CDR3 is TGCGCCAGCAGCTTGAAGACAGGGATGGGCACAGATACGCAGTATTTT. The whole variable domain, filled in from reference TRBV5-1 and TRBJ2-3, reads KAGVTQTPRYLIKTRGQQVTLSCSPISGHRSVSWYQQTPGQGLQFLFEYFSETQRNKGNFPGRFSGRQFSNSRSEMNVSTLELGDSALYLCASSLKTGMGTDTQYFGPGTRLTVL.

V and J are TRBV9 and TRBJ2-1; 9 nucleotides line up with TRBD2. CDR3 length equals 15 residues. CDR1 is SGDLS and CDR2 is YYNGEE in the germline V gene. Losses at the gene ends were 0 bases for V and 8 bases for J; bases not matched to a gene: 6. The CDR3 is CASSVAISGRDEQFF. CDR3 nucleotide sequence: TGTGCCAGCAGCGTAGCTATTAGCGGGAGAGATGAGCAGTTCTTC.

The rearrangement links TRBV4-2 to TRBJ2-3; 11 nucleotides align to TRBD2. With 4 bases clipped from V and 4 bases from J, the junction kept 4 bases outside the gene matches. The CDR3 has 15 residues. CDR1 is LGHNA, CDR2 YNFKEQ, per germline. CDR3 residues: CASSPLAGDADTQYF. CDR3 in DNA: TGTGCCAGCAGCCCACTAGCGGGAGACGCAGATACGCAGTATTTT.

This rearrangement joins TRBV3-1 (or the pseudogene TRBV3-2) to TRBJ2-2, with 12 positions matching TRBD2. The CDR3 loop spans 17 amino acids. The V and J ends lost 1 base and 4 bases, in that order; junction bases with no gene match: 4. The germline V gene has CDR1 LGHDT and CDR2 YNNKEL (reference sequence). The CDR3 is CASSQGLAGASTGELFF. DNA for the CDR3: TGTGCCAGCAGCCAAGGACTAGCGGGAGCTAGCACCGGGGAGCTGTTTTTT.

This clone has more than one count but fewer than ten. The genes are TRBV28 and TRBJ2-1; D ambiguous. The CDR3 length is 17 residues. V lost 3 bases, J lost 0 bases, and 15 bases lay in between. Germline V CDR1 and CDR2: MDHEN, SYDVKM. The CDR3: CASSFSLAESSYNEQFF. The CDR3 DNA is TGTGCCAGCAGTTTTTCCCTCGCGGAGAGCTCCTACAATGAGCAGTTCTTC.

The J gene is TRBJ1-5, the V gene TRBV25-1; D is unresolved. Germline V gives CDR1 MGHDK, CDR2 SYGVNS. The CDR3 is 16 amino acids. This CDR3 is CPQSSPGYGLAQPQHF. The CDR3 bases are TGTCCCCAGTCCAGTCCGGGATACGGTTTAGCTCAGCCCCAGCATTTT.